A selection of T cell receptor beta chains follows, all from one sample in a study of cytomegalovirus exposure and HLA in healthy donors. The table came from immunoSEQ multiplex PCR; TCRdb's copy has only in-frame clones and leaves some out. Of 150,000 to 200,000 clones in the sample, approximately 79% were seen once. The specimen sequenced was PBMCs. Receptor source: a man in his fifties or sixties in good health and CMV-seropositive. The CDR3 runs from the conserved cysteine through the conserved F or W. D genes are given only for firm matches. The size of a clone is reported for some rows only, either as once, few or many, or as a class for expanded clones.

J gene,D gene,V gene,clone size,CDR3 protein,CDR3 DNA
TRBJ2-1,TRBD1,TRBV27,-,CASSPEVPGQAYNEQFF,TGTGCCAGCAGTCCAGAAGTTCCGGGACAGGCCTACAATGAGCAGTTCTTC
TRBJ2-1,TRBD2,TRBV28,-,CASSHRGEGIYNEQFF,TGTGCCAGCAGTCACCGGGGGGAGGGTATTTACAATGAGCAGTTCTTC
TRBJ1-6,-,TRBV5-1,-,CASSLGQINSPLHF,TGCGCCAGCAGCTTGGGGCAGATCAATTCACCCCTCCACTTT
TRBJ2-1,-,TRBV9,-,CASSVDRGHRGNEQFF,TGTGCCAGCAGCGTAGATCGGGGACACCGCGGAAATGAGCAGTTCTTC
TRBJ1-4,TRBD1,TRBV10-2,-,CASGQGAEKLFF,TGCGCCAGTGGACAGGGGGCTGAAAAACTGTTTTTT
TRBJ1-5,-,TRBV2,-,CASSPWGGENQPQHF,TGTGCCAGCAGTCCCTGGGGGGGGGAAAATCAGCCCCAGCATTTT
TRBJ2-7,-,TRBV7-9,-,CASSLVVDEQYF,TGTGCCAGCAGCTTAGTTGTAGACGAGCAGTACTTC
TRBJ1-4,TRBD1,TRBV7-2,-,CASSLAIRGRGLFF,TGTGCCAGCAGCTTAGCCATCCGGGGCAGGGGGCTTTTTTTT
TRBJ2-7,TRBD2,TRBV5-1,few,CASSQTSGGSYEQYF,TGCGCCAGCAGCCAAACTAGCGGGGGGTCCTACGAGCAGTACTTC
TRBJ2-2,-,TRBV6-5,-,CASSFGGPGELFF,TGTGCCAGCAGTTTCGGGGGTCCCGGGGAGCTGTTTTTT
TRBJ1-2,-,TRBV7-9,-,CSSSLPGDYGYTF,TGTTCCAGCAGCTTACCAGGGGACTATGGCTACACCTTC
TRBJ2-1,-,TRBV29-1,-,CSAGRDSQEEQFF,TGCAGCGCCGGTAGGGACTCCCAGGAGGAGCAGTTCTTC
TRBJ2-7,TRBD2,TRBV14,-,CASSRTSGGDEQYF,TGTGCCAGCAGCCGGACTAGCGGGGGCGACGAGCAGTACTTC
TRBJ1-2,TRBD1,TRBV5-1,-,CASSLETGGRGYGYTF,TGCGCCAGCAGCTTGGAAACAGGGGGCCGAGGCTATGGCTACACCTTC
TRBJ2-1,TRBD1,TRBV28,-,CASSLQGAIGNEQFF,TGTGCCAGCAGTTTGCAGGGGGCAATCGGAAATGAGCAGTTCTTC
TRBJ2-3,TRBD1,TRBV15,-,CATSREYRGPVDTQYF,TGTGCCACCAGCAGAGAGTACAGGGGCCCCGTAGATACGCAGTATTTT
TRBJ2-5,-,TRBV2,-,CASSPRGGGPKETQYF,TGTGCCAGCAGCCCCAGAGGGGGGGGCCCCAAAGAGACCCAGTACTTC
TRBJ1-1,-,TRBV11-2,-,CASSLLTGWGAFF,TGTGCCAGCAGCTTACTAACAGGGTGGGGAGCTTTCTTT
TRBJ1-1,-,TRBV18,few,CASSPAQLNTEAFF,TGTGCCAGCTCACCGGCACAGCTGAACACTGAAGCTTTCTTT
TRBJ1-5,-,TRBV5-1,-,CASKRAPGNQPQHF,TGCGCCAGCAAGAGGGCTCCGGGCAATCAGCCCCAGCATTTT
TRBJ2-5,-,TRBV5-4,-,CASSPRVPGETQYF,TGTGCCAGCAGCCCGAGAGTGCCGGGGGAGACCCAGTACTTC
TRBJ2-1,-,TRBV5-8,-,CASRAGWNEQFF,TGTGCCAGCAGGGCGGGGTGGAATGAGCAGTTCTTC
TRBJ1-6,-,TRBV11-2,-,CASSSFRDRGYSPLHF,TGTGCCAGCAGCTCCTTCCGGGACCGGGGGTACTCACCCCTCCACTTT
TRBJ2-6,-,TRBV5-1,-,CASSLAKTGSGANVLTF,TGCGCCAGCAGCTTGGCCAAGACGGGTTCTGGGGCCAACGTCCTGACTTTC
TRBJ2-1,TRBD2,TRBV18,-,CASSPVLADNEQFF,TGTGCCAGCTCACCAGTACTAGCGGACAATGAGCAGTTCTTC
TRBJ2-5,-,TRBV5-4,few,CASSLVQGGETQYF,TGTGCCAGCAGCTTGGTACAGGGTGGAGAGACCCAGTACTTC
TRBJ1-5,-,TRBV28,-,CASRRGSTNQPQHF,TGTGCCAGCAGACGCGGGAGCACGAATCAGCCCCAGCATTTT
TRBJ2-5,-,TRBV4-2,once,CASSQAGKAFKETQYF,TGTGCCAGCAGCCAAGCGGGTAAAGCCTTTAAAGAGACCCAGTACTTC
TRBJ2-3,TRBD2,TRBV2,-,CASSRLYLLAGATDTQYF,TGTGCCAGCAGCCGACTTTACCTACTAGCGGGGGCCACAGATACGCAGTATTTT
TRBJ2-7,TRBD2,TRBV7-2,-,CASSLGLAGREYEQYF,TGTGCCAGCAGCTTAGGCCTGGCGGGGAGGGAGTACGAGCAGTACTTC
TRBJ2-7,-,TRBV6-6,-,CASSLDRKGDEQYF,TGTGCCAGCAGCCTCGACAGGAAAGGGGACGAGCAGTACTTC
TRBJ1-5,-,TRBV13,-,CASSLGRGGNQPQHF,TGTGCCAGCAGCTTAGGCCGAGGGGGAAATCAGCCCCAGCATTTT
TRBJ1-1,-,TRBV7-2,-,CASTLVGTEAFF,TGTGCCAGCACCCTGGTCGGGACTGAAGCTTTCTTT
TRBJ1-2,TRBD1,TRBV28,-,CASSSRDRHYGYTF,TGTGCCAGCAGTTCGCGGGACAGGCACTATGGCTACACCTTC
TRBJ1-4,-,TRBV6-6,-,CASLRQGHEKLFF,TGTGCCAGCTTACGGCAGGGGCACGAAAAACTGTTTTTT
TRBJ2-5,TRBD2,TRBV18,-,CASSPPRTSGGAPRETQYF,TGTGCCAGCTCACCACCGCGGACTAGCGGGGGGGCGCCCCGAGAGACCCAGTACTTC
TRBJ1-5,TRBD1,TRBV5-6,-,CASSLGRAGGTQPQHF,TGTGCCAGCAGCTTGGGTCGGGCAGGGGGAACTCAGCCCCAGCATTTT
TRBJ1-5,TRBD1,TRBV2,once,CASSPGQGARNQPQHF,TGTGCCAGCAGTCCGGGACAGGGGGCGCGGAATCAGCCCCAGCATTTT
TRBJ1-2,-,TRBV5-1,-,CASSHRRGGYTF,TGCGCCAGCAGCCACCGGCGCGGTGGCTACACCTTC
TRBJ1-3,-,TRBV6-5,-,CASSDRGNTIYF,TGTGCCAGTAGTGACAGGGGAAACACCATATATTTT
TRBJ1-1,-,TRBV29-1,-,CSVDRNTEAFF,TGCAGCGTTGACAGGAACACTGAAGCTTTCTTT
TRBJ1-1,TRBD1,TRBV9,-,CASSFDRDTEAFF,TGTGCCAGCAGCTTCGACAGGGACACTGAAGCTTTCTTT
TRBJ2-2,-,TRBV6-1,-,CASSENGRNTGELFF,TGTGCCAGCAGTGAAAATGGGAGAAACACCGGGGAGCTGTTTTTT
TRBJ2-5,-,TRBV7-9,-,CASSLGKPGTPQETQYF,TGTGCCAGCAGCTTAGGGAAGCCCGGGACACCTCAAGAGACCCAGTACTTC